Listed here are 32 T cell receptor beta chains from one sample, sequenced in a study of Graves' ophthalmopathy and Graves' hyperthyroidism. Transcripts of RNA were the source for amplifying TCR beta CDR3 regions. HTBI-primed first-round RT-PCR preceded second-round multiplex PCR. TCRdb re-called the multiplex PCR reads with MiXCR, one entry per CDR3 protein. The top ten hold around 10% of the sample, which has more than 1,000,000 distinct CDR3 sequences, 35% to 40% seen once. Sequences were obtained from peripheral blood or thyroid tissue (not recorded which). The receptors shown here come from an adult man with Graves' hyperthyroidism.

There are many counts of this clonotype. The chain carries TRBV12-3 or TRBV12-4 and TRBJ2-7; 7 bases map to TRBD1. V shed 8 bases, J shed 3 bases, and the junction held 7 bases outside the gene matches. The CDR3 length is 13 residues. The DNA of the CDR3 is TGTGCCAGCGGCCCGACAGGGCTCTACGAGCAGTACTTC. This sequence encodes CASGPTGLYEQYF.

Ten or more counts support this clonotype. The chain has TRBV29-1 and TRBJ2-7; D gene unclear. V gave up 5 bases and J gave up 1 base, with 15 bases separating them. This CDR3 is built from 14 residues. Germline V gives CDR1 SQVTM, CDR2 ANQGSEA. CDR3 DNA sequence: TGCAGCGTTTCCGTTCCAGGCAGATCCTACGAGCAGTACTTC. Protein sequence: CSVSVPGRSYEQYF.

This clonotype was counted ten times or more. This chain connects TRBV25-1 to TRBJ1-1; D not resolved. V lost 4 bases, J lost 1 base, and 10 bases lay in between. This CDR3 has 14 residues. The germline V gene encodes CDR1 MGHDK and CDR2 SYGVNS. The CDR3 region has the DNA TGTGCCAGCAGTGGCTTTGCCACGAACACTGAAGCTTTCTTT. Translation: CASSGFATNTEAFF.

The table lists this clonotype with a few counts. V gene TRBV12-3 or TRBV12-4 combines with J gene TRBJ1-2; D perhaps matches TRBD1 (6 bases). Trimming took 8 bases from V and 2 from J, leaving 15 bases between them. This CDR3 spans 14 amino acids. The CDR3 DNA sequence: TGTGCCAGCCGGCGGGCAGGGGCGAACTATGGCTACACCTTC. The encoded protein is CASRRAGANYGYTF.

This clonotype was seen a single time. The chain is built from TRBV24-1 and TRBJ1-4, with D possibly being TRBD1 (5 bases). The germline gives CDR1 KGHDR, CDR2 SFDVKD. The CDR3 contains 15 residues. The V gene lost 0 bases and the J gene lost 5 bases, with 9 bases spanning the gap. CDR3 DNA sequence: TGTGCCACCAGTGATTTGAGGGGTAGGAATGAAAAACTGTTTTTT. Protein: CATSDLRGRNEKLFF.

This clonotype was seen many times. The chain employs TRBV2 and TRBJ1-2; a possible D gene is TRBD1 (6 bases). Germline assignment: CDR1 SNHLY and CDR2 FYNNEI. The germline V and J ends were trimmed by 5 bases and 1 base, with 14 bases remaining between them. This CDR3 contains 15 residues. The CDR3 sequence is CASSPHRGRNYGYTF. DNA for the CDR3: TGTGCCAGCAGTCCCCACCGGGGGCGTAACTATGGCTACACCTTC.

This chain links TRBV4-2 with TRBJ1-5; 8 positions agree with TRBD1. After removal of 0 bases from V and 0 bases from J, the junction contained 4 bases not matched to a gene. Germline V lookup: CDR1 LGHNA, CDR2 YNFKEQ. CDR3 length: 17 amino acids. The CDR3 reads CASSQDPDRGSNQPQHF. DNA for the CDR3: TGTGCCAGCAGCCAAGACCCTGACAGGGGTAGCAATCAGCCCCAGCATTTT.

This clonotype came up a few times. A much larger clone differs by one base, so this may be a read error. The gene calls are TRBV3-1 and TRBJ2-7; no clear D gene. The germline gives CDR1 LGHDT, CDR2 YNNKEL (reference sequence). This CDR3 region has 12 residues. V lost 3 bases, J lost 0 bases, and 3 bases lay in between. Here the CDR3 reads CASSHHSYEQYF. The DNA for the CDR3 is TGTGCCAGCAGCCACCACTCCTACGAGCAGTACTTC.

The V gene is TRBV5-1, the J gene TRBJ2-7, with 8 nucleotides matching TRBD2. Germline V lookup: CDR1 SGHRS, CDR2 YFSETQ. The length of the CDR3 is 17 residues. V lost 4 bases, J lost 2 bases, and 14 bases stayed unmatched. The CDR3 nucleotides read TGCGCCAGCAGCCTCTCGACTAGCGCAGACCCCCCCTACGAGCAGTACTTC. Translation: CASSLSTSADPPYEQYF.

The genes are TRBV14 and TRBJ2-7; 10 nucleotides line up with TRBD2. CDR3 length: 14 amino acids. V dropped 10 bases and J dropped 5; count of bases not matched to a gene: 11. CDR1 is SGHDN, CDR2 FVKESK, per germline. CDR3 DNA: TGTGCCACCTCCAATAGCGGGGGGAGGAACGAGCAGTACTTC. Encoded protein: CATSNSGGRNEQYF.

Ten or more counts support this clonotype. The rearrangement uses TRBV20-1 and TRBJ2-5, with TRBD2 identical over 7 bases. Germline values: CDR1 DFQATT, CDR2 SNEGSKA (reference sequence). The CDR3 consists of 17 residues. Trimming took 0 bases from V and 4 from J; bases not matched to a gene: 14. This chain's CDR3 is CSAREGLAVVAGETQYF. In DNA, the CDR3 is TGCAGTGCTAGAGAGGGGCTAGCGGTGGTAGCAGGAGAGACCCAGTACTTC.

A single count supports this clonotype. The rearrangement uses TRBV10-3 and TRBJ1-2; 8 nucleotides align to TRBD1. V trimming: 6 bases; J trimming: 12 bases; junction bases outside the gene matches: 12. This CDR3 spans 13 amino acids. CDR1 is ENHRY and CDR2 is SYGVKD in the germline V gene. CDR3 residues: CAISGQGEPGNTF. The CDR3 region has the DNA TGTGCCATCAGCGGACAGGGTGAGCCTGGAAACACCTTC.

This clonotype was picked up many times. This chain uses TRBV6-5 with TRBJ2-5, with no clear D. With 6 bases removed from V and 2 bases from J, the gap between germline ends came to 13 bases. The length of the CDR3 is 14 residues. Germline loops: CDR1 MNHEY, CDR2 SVGAGI. The DNA of the CDR3 is TGTGCCAGCAGGCGTTCCGGTGGTCAAGAGACCCAGTACTTC. Translated: CASRRSGGQETQYF.

The chain combines TRBV15 with TRBJ2-5; D is perhaps TRBD2 (6 bases). This CDR3 contains 15 residues. The germline V gene encodes CDR1 LNHNV and CDR2 YYDKDF (reference sequence). The V gene lost 4 bases and the J gene lost 5 bases, with 17 bases spanning the gap. In DNA, the CDR3 is TGTGCCACCAGCACCGGCGGGGCATCACGGGAGACCCAGTACTTC. It translates to CATSTGGASRETQYF.

The chain combines TRBV5-1 with TRBJ2-2; 9 bases line up with TRBD1. Unmatched junction bases numbered 12, after V lost 5 bases and J lost 4 bases. The germline gives CDR1 SGHRS, CDR2 YFSETQ. The CDR3 is 17 amino acids. DNA of the CDR3: TGCGCCAGCAGGCGGACCGGGACAGGGACTCCCACCGGGGAGCTGTTTTTT. Its translation: CASRRTGTGTPTGELFF.

This clonotype was recorded at least ten times. The chain recombines TRBV20-1 with TRBJ1-5, with 7 positions matching TRBD1. Germline CDR1 DFQATT, CDR2 SNEGSKA (reference sequence). V was pared by 4 bases and J by 6 bases, with 9 bases of the junction left unmatched. CDR3 size: 14 residues. CDR3 amino acids: CSATDRDYRQPQHF. For the CDR3, the DNA is TGCAGTGCTACCGACAGGGATTATCGTCAGCCCCAGCATTTT.

CDR3 amino acids: CASSSHREGASLNTEAFF. For the CDR3, the DNA is TGTGCCAGCAGCTCCCACAGGGAAGGGGCTTCCCTGAACACTGAAGCTTTCTTT. The chain uses TRBV14 and TRBJ1-1; the D gene is possibly TRBD1 (6 bases). With 5 bases removed from V and 0 bases from J, the gap between germline ends came to 22 bases. Germline loops: CDR1 SGHDN, CDR2 FVKESK. The CDR3 covers 18 residues.

This clonotype was counted only a few times. V and J are TRBV4-1 and TRBJ2-7; the match to TRBD2 covers 9 bases. Looked up from germline, CDR1 is MGHRA and CDR2 is YSYEKL. The CDR3 is made up of 16 amino acids. Trimming cost V 5 bases and J 6 bases; bases outside gene matches: 14. CDR3: CASSSVGTSLLIEQYF. The CDR3 DNA follows: TGCGCCAGCAGCTCAGTGGGGACTAGCCTACTTATCGAGCAGTACTTC.

This clonotype was recorded many times. CDR3: CASSFGGGGYSPLHF. The CDR3 DNA sequence: TGTGCCAGCAGTTTCGGCGGGGGAGGTTATTCACCCCTCCACTTT. The chain couples TRBV25-1 to TRBJ1-6; D might be TRBD1 (5 bases). The CDR3 is made up of 15 amino acids. Trimming took off 5 bases at V and 8 bases at J, with 16 bases between the two ends. Germline loops: CDR1 MGHDK, CDR2 SYGVNS.

This clonotype has at least ten counts. This chain links TRBV4-1 with TRBJ2-7; D is ambiguous. V was pared by 4 bases and J by 0 bases, with 10 bases between. The CDR3 spans 14 residues. Germline V gives CDR1 MGHRA, CDR2 YSYEKL. The CDR3 coding sequence is TGCGCCAGCAGCCCATATCATGGCTCCTACGAGCAGTACTTC. Its translation: CASSPYHGSYEQYF.

The chain combines TRBV4-1 with TRBJ1-1; the match to TRBD1 covers 12 bases. Germline V gene data show CDR1 as MGHRA and CDR2 as YSYEKL. Trimming at V came to 4 bases and at J to 1 base, leaving 4 bases not matched to a gene. The CDR3 totals 16 residues. The CDR3 DNA follows: TGCGCCAGCAGCCCGGGACAGGGGGCGCGGAACACTGAAGCTTTCTTT. Its protein is CASSPGQGARNTEAFF.

This clonotype was picked up many times. CDR3 bases: TGCAGCGTAGCCGGGACAGGGAACAATCAGCCCCAGCATTTT. It encodes CSVAGTGNNQPQHF. J is TRBJ1-5 and V is TRBV29-1; 9 nucleotides agree with TRBD1. CDR1 and CDR2 from the germline V gene are SQVTM and ANQGSEA. Trimming removed 6 bases from V and 3 bases from J; junction bases left unmatched: 6. The CDR3 has 14 amino acids.

This clonotype was detected only a few times. V is TRBV11-2 and J is TRBJ2-7; 8 nucleotides align to TRBD1. In germline, CDR1 is SGHAT, CDR2 FQNNGV. This CDR3 is 15 amino acids long. J was trimmed by 6 bases and V by 5 bases; bases with no gene match: 12. CDR3 amino acids: CASSPTGGSLSEQYF. The CDR3 region has the DNA TGTGCCAGCAGCCCTACAGGGGGTAGTTTGTCCGAGCAGTACTTC.

This clonotype was counted ten times or more. The chain combines TRBV15 with TRBJ2-7; TRBD1 matches 11 bases. The germline gives CDR1 LNHNV, CDR2 YYDKDF (reference sequence). This CDR3 has 15 amino acids. V lost 5 bases and J lost 2; bases outside the gene matches: 5. The CDR3 sequence: CATSLGGQGAYEQYF. In nucleotides, the CDR3 is TGTGCCACCAGCCTCGGGGGACAGGGGGCCTACGAGCAGTACTTC.

The chain links TRBV20-1 to TRBJ1-1, with TRBD1 matching 8 bases. The CDR3 runs to 14 residues. Trimming cost V 5 bases and J 5 bases; bases outside gene matches: 10. Germline assignment: CDR1 DFQATT and CDR2 SNEGSKA (reference sequence). CDR3 loop: CSAGGTGSWTEAFF. CDR3 nucleotides: TGCAGTGCTGGGGGGACAGGTTCCTGGACTGAAGCTTTCTTT.

To note about this clonotype: It may be a read error: a sequence one base away is much more abundant. This chain joins TRBV19 and TRBJ1-3; D might be TRBD1 (5 bases). CDR1 LNHDA and CDR2 SQIVND come from the germline V gene (reference sequence). The CDR3 extends over 13 amino acids. V lost 6 bases and J 6 bases, leaving 12 bases between the germline ends. CDR3 sequence (DNA): TGTGCCAGTAGGGGGCAGCCCGCAAACACCATATATTTT. Protein: CASRGQPANTIYF. The full variable domain, with the rest looked up from reference TRBV19 and TRBJ1-3, is DGGITQSPKYLFRKEGQNVTLSCEQNLNHDAMYWYRQDPGQGLRLIYYSQIVNDFQKGDIAEGYSVSREKKESFPLTVTSAQKNPTAFYLCASRGQPANTIYFGEGSWLTVV.

Worth noting for this clonotype: This likely comes from a read error, as the CDR3 has no conserved phenylalanine or tryptophan at its end. This CDR3 is CASGLDEGDQYV. CDR3 sequence (DNA): TGTGCTAGTGGTTTGGATGAAGGGGACCAGTACGTC. The chain has TRBV12-5 and TRBJ2-5; perhaps TRBD1 as D (5 bases). The CDR3 extends over 12 amino acids. Germline V CDR1 and CDR2: LGHNT, FRNRAP. Trimming took off 1 base at V and 10 bases at J, with 10 bases between the two ends.

In regard to this clonotype: A read error may be the cause here, since a much bigger clone is one base away. This chain connects TRBV12-3 or TRBV12-4 to TRBJ2-7, with D unclear. The CDR3 extends over 11 amino acids. The CDR3 protein is CVTLGGYEQYF. The CDR3 DNA follows: TGTGTCACATTGGGCGGCTACGAGCAGTACTTC.

Worth noting for this clonotype: The junction and the germline gene differ at one end; a read error may be behind it. The rearrangement joins TRBV7-3 to TRBJ1-1, with 8 bases that match TRBD1. The CDR3 is made up of 14 amino acids. Germline V gene lookup returns CDR1 SGHTA and CDR2 FQGTGA. The CDR3 region is CAGSPNRGDTEAFF. Here the CDR3 DNA reads TGTGCCGGCAGCCCGAACAGGGGGGACACTGAAGCTTTCTTT.

This clonotype was recorded once. The V gene is TRBV7-6, the J gene TRBJ2-2, with D perhaps TRBD1 (6 bases). The CDR3 has 16 residues. Germline V gene sequence: CDR1 SGHVS, CDR2 FNYEAQ. Deletions cut 5 bases from V and 0 bases from J, with 13 bases between. CDR3 residues: CASSQFDRTNTGELFF. CDR3 DNA sequence: TGTGCCAGCAGCCAGTTTGACAGGACGAACACCGGGGAGCTGTTTTTT.

This clonotype was picked up many times. The V gene is TRBV11-2, the J gene TRBJ1-6; D unresolved. Per the germline V gene, CDR1 is SGHAT and CDR2 is FQNNGV. The CDR3 totals 15 residues. Trimming took 3 bases from V and 4 from J, leaving 10 bases between them. The CDR3 bases are TGTGCCAGCAGCTTCCTGACACTTTATAATTCACCCCTCCACTTT. Translation gives CASSFLTLYNSPLHF.

This clonotype was seen many times. V usage is TRBV20-1 and J usage is TRBJ2-6; a weak D match, TRBD2 (6 bases). Germline assignment: CDR1 DFQATT and CDR2 SNEGSKA (reference sequence). The CDR3 sequence is 15 residues long. V lost 0 bases and J 2 bases, leaving 8 bases between the germline ends. CDR3 sequence reads: CSARDRRAGANVLTF. CDR3 DNA: TGCAGTGCTAGAGACCGGAGGGCTGGGGCCAACGTCCTGACTTTC.